The rows below give T cell receptor beta chains drawn from one sample of a study of T cells in Graves' hyperthyroidism and ophthalmopathy. TCRdb fed the multiplex PCR reads into MiXCR, producing one record per CDR3 protein. Among 530,000 or so distinct CDR3 sequences, approximately 44% were seen once, and the ten largest hold about 8.3%. The specimen sequenced was peripheral blood or thyroid tissue (not recorded which). The origin of the receptors is a woman aged 18-30 years with Graves' hyperthyroidism. Both conserved end residues are trimmed from each CDR3. The order of the fields is V gene, CDR3 length, CDR3 protein.

V gene: TRBV10-3
CDR3 length: 13
CDR3 protein: AISAGLSSTETQY

V gene: TRBV3-1
CDR3 length: 13
CDR3 protein: ASSQVERGVDGYT

V gene: TRBV2
CDR3 length: 11
CDR3 protein: ASSDLGGSPLH

V gene: TRBV19
CDR3 length: 11
CDR3 protein: ASTPGANTEAF

V gene: TRBV6-5
CDR3 length: 14
CDR3 protein: ASSSEAGRNDNEQF

V gene: TRBV6-9
CDR3 length: 11
CDR3 protein: ASRRIANQPQH

V gene: TRBV12-3/TRBV12-4
CDR3 length: 11
CDR3 protein: ASSKREWDEQF

V gene: TRBV6-2/TRBV6-3
CDR3 length: 9
CDR3 protein: ASRRQYEQY

V gene: TRBV20-1
CDR3 length: 17
CDR3 protein: SARGDTSRHTGIPYEQY

V gene: TRBV5-1
CDR3 length: 11
CDR3 protein: ASNPGQGNGYT

V gene: TRBV29-1
CDR3 length: 14
CDR3 protein: SERRWTSGISGEQY

V gene: TRBV7-9
CDR3 length: 12
CDR3 protein: ASSLGRRSNEQF

V gene: TRBV20-1
CDR3 length: 15
CDR3 protein: SARSGSAKGAQETQY

V gene: TRBV7-9
CDR3 length: 14
CDR3 protein: ASSFRPGLANNEAF

V gene: TRBV6-5
CDR3 length: 13
CDR3 protein: ASKLNSGGGGELF

V gene: TRBV20-1
CDR3 length: 14
CDR3 protein: SARRGGGRGDQPQH

V gene: TRBV27
CDR3 length: 12
CDR3 protein: ASSKSPYPYEQY

V gene: TRBV20-1
CDR3 length: 11
CDR3 protein: SARRRSLAGYT

V gene: TRBV29-1
CDR3 length: 9
CDR3 protein: TPSRGTEAF

V gene: TRBV7-9
CDR3 length: 13
CDR3 protein: ASSLETGVNTEAF

V gene: TRBV6-6
CDR3 length: 13
CDR3 protein: ASNPGGPNTGELF

V gene: TRBV2
CDR3 length: 12
CDR3 protein: ASTLPLGTGELF

V gene: TRBV7-3
CDR3 length: 21
CDR3 protein: ASSLTGFDRPSYEQYFGNTIY

V gene: TRBV7-9
CDR3 length: 10
CDR3 protein: ASSPLPGELT

V gene: TRBV2
CDR3 length: 11
CDR3 protein: ASTGQGRETQY

V gene: TRBV7-9
CDR3 length: 11
CDR3 protein: ASSPRGPDEQY

V gene: TRBV5-4
CDR3 length: 13
CDR3 protein: ASSLVGQANTEAF

V gene: TRBV5-1
CDR3 length: 12
CDR3 protein: ASSGRTGSYEQY

V gene: TRBV6-1
CDR3 length: 14
CDR3 protein: ASSEWSRQANQPQH

V gene: TRBV12-3/TRBV12-4
CDR3 length: 12
CDR3 protein: ASRRNRATGELF

V gene: TRBV7-2
CDR3 length: 12
CDR3 protein: ASSRVGAGYGYT

V gene: TRBV14
CDR3 length: 12
CDR3 protein: ASIQGPLHYGYT

V gene: TRBV20-1
CDR3 length: 9
CDR3 protein: SGGSQETQY

V gene: TRBV18
CDR3 length: 11
CDR3 protein: ASSPRVNEKLF

V gene: TRBV27
CDR3 length: 10
CDR3 protein: ASRSGTTEAF

V gene: TRBV7-9
CDR3 length: 13
CDR3 protein: ASSLAGQGRETQY

V gene: TRBV10-3
CDR3 length: 14
CDR3 protein: AISESWRRSSYEQY

V gene: TRBV7-6
CDR3 length: 11
CDR3 protein: ASSLATQETQY

V gene: TRBV4-2
CDR3 length: 14
CDR3 protein: ASSQEPGSNIGELF

V gene: TRBV7-9
CDR3 length: 14
CDR3 protein: ASSQDSSGRYTEAS

V gene: TRBV2
CDR3 length: 11
CDR3 protein: ASSEPGEDEQF

V gene: TRBV5-1
CDR3 length: 11
CDR3 protein: ASSHGRRETQY

V gene: TRBV2
CDR3 length: 14
CDR3 protein: ASSQRGQGALYEQY

V gene: TRBV4-2
CDR3 length: 11
CDR3 protein: ASSRNMNTEAF

V gene: TRBV20-1
CDR3 length: 13
CDR3 protein: SARGQGEPNYGYT

V gene: TRBV20-1
CDR3 length: 14
CDR3 protein: SARGLAGRYQETQY

V gene: TRBV2
CDR3 length: 12
CDR3 protein: ASSHQTGGNEQY

V gene: TRBV29-1
CDR3 length: 14
CDR3 protein: SDLLGQGDGSYEQY

V gene: TRBV7-2
CDR3 length: 12
CDR3 protein: ASSLGTSKDTQY

V gene: TRBV7-3
CDR3 length: 12
CDR3 protein: ASSLARNTGELF

V gene: TRBV12-3/TRBV12-4
CDR3 length: 10
CDR3 protein: ASRPRGAEAF

V gene: TRBV2
CDR3 length: 12
CDR3 protein: ASTGQGGFQPQH

V gene: TRBV10-3
CDR3 length: 11
CDR3 protein: AISEMSDYEQY

V gene: TRBV10-3
CDR3 length: 14
CDR3 protein: AISAVAGVSSGELF

V gene: TRBV5-1
CDR3 length: 12
CDR3 protein: ASRNRGSGETQY

V gene: TRBV6-1
CDR3 length: 12
CDR3 protein: ASSRQGRGETQY

V gene: TRBV20-1
CDR3 length: 12
CDR3 protein: SATRGGLNTEAF

V gene: TRBV2
CDR3 length: 10
CDR3 protein: ASSGWNTEAF

V gene: TRBV7-9
CDR3 length: 13
CDR3 protein: ASSLEAGGTGELF